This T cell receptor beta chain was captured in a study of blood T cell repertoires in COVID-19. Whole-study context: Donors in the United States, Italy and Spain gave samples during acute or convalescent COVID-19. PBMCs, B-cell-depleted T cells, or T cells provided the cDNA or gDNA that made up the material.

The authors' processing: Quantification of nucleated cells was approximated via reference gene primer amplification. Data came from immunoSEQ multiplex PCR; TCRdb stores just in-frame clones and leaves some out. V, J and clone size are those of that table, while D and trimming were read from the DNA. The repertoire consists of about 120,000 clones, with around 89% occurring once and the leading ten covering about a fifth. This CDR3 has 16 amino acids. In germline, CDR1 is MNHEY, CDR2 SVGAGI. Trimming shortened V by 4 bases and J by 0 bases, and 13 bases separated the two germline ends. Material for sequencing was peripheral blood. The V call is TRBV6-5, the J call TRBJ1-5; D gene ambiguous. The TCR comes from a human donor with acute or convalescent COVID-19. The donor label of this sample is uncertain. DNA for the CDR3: TGTGCCAGCAGTTCGATCGGGGTACTTAGCAATCAGCCCCAGCATTTT. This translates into CASSSIGVLSNQPQHF.